The 25 T cell receptor beta chains below come from one sample, sequenced in a study. Tregs were sorted as CD4+CD25+CD127-/low cells. One entry per CDR3 protein results from TCRdb running MiXCR on the 5' RACE reads. The table records 10,000 to 13,000 distinct CDR3 sequences, approximately 17% of them present only once. Material: Tregs sorted from a lymph node. The receptors derive from a female donor with breast cancer.

By its share, this clonotype is medium-sized. This chain uses TRBV29-1 with TRBJ2-4; 8 bases align to TRBD2. The CDR3 runs to 17 residues. Germline V gives CDR1 SQVTM, CDR2 ANQGSEA. V shed 1 base and J 5 bases; nucleotides not matched to a gene: 13. In nucleotides, the CDR3 is TGCAGCGTTGAAGGGGGGACTAGTTCGGCCGGCCAAAACATTCAGTACTTC. Its protein is CSVEGGTSSAGQNIQYF.

This clonotype counts as medium-sized. The chain uses TRBV3-1 and TRBJ1-2; D is perhaps TRBD1 (6 bases). V was pared by 4 bases and J by 12 bases, with 12 bases between. The CDR3 runs 11 residues. Per the germline V gene, CDR1 is LGHDT and CDR2 is YNNKEL (reference sequence). The CDR3 coding sequence is TGTGCCAGCAGCCCGGGGGGCCGCCACACCTTC. Protein sequence: CASSPGGRHTF. Based on the CDR3 plus reference TRBV3-1 and TRBJ1-2, the full variable domain is DTAVSQTPKYLVTQMGNDKSIKCEQNLGHDTMYWYKQDSKKFLKIMFSYNNKELIINETVPNRFSPKSPDKAHLNLHINSLELGDSAVYFCASSPGGRHTFGSGTRLTVV.

This clonotype is medium-sized within its sample. The chain joins TRBV10-3 to TRBJ1-1, with 7 bases that match TRBD1. The CDR3 spans 15 residues. V lost 11 bases and J lost 2; bases outside the gene matches: 14. Germline V gives CDR1 ENHRY, CDR2 SYGVKD. In nucleotides, the CDR3 is TGTGCCTCTAAAGGGGGGGACAGAAGTAACACTGAAGCTTTCTTT. Its protein is CASKGGDRSNTEAFF.

This clonotype was detected many times. The chain carries TRBV3-1 and TRBJ1-2; no firm D call. Germline values: CDR1 LGHDT, CDR2 YNNKEL (reference sequence). The CDR3 is 13 residues long. Trimming took 1 base from V and 5 from J, leaving 8 bases between them. CDR3 bases: TGTGCCAGCAGCCAAGTTGGTCCGTATGGCTACACCTTC. It encodes CASSQVGPYGYTF. The full variable domain, with the rest looked up from reference TRBV3-1 and TRBJ1-2, is DTAVSQTPKYLVTQMGNDKSIKCEQNLGHDTMYWYKQDSKKFLKIMFSYNNKELIINETVPNRFSPKSPDKAHLNLHINSLELGDSAVYFCASSQVGPYGYTFGSGTRLTVV.

This clonotype is judged medium-sized. The J gene is TRBJ1-1, the V gene TRBV2, with D perhaps TRBD1 (5 bases). V dropped 2 bases and J dropped 0 bases, with 7 bases sitting between them. From germline, CDR1 is SNHLY and CDR2 FYNNEI. The CDR3 spans 14 residues. The CDR3 protein is CASSEPGMNTEAFF. CDR3 nucleotides: TGTGCCAGCAGTGAACCAGGGATGAACACTGAAGCTTTCTTT.

This clonotype has ten or more counts. The chain joins TRBV29-1 to TRBJ1-1; D remains ambiguous. The CDR3 extends over 13 amino acids. Trimming took off 5 bases at V and 4 bases at J, with 14 bases between the two ends. Germline V gene sequence: CDR1 SQVTM, CDR2 ANQGSEA. The CDR3 region is CSVTQEAGTEAFF. The CDR3 region has the DNA TGCAGCGTTACACAAGAAGCGGGCACTGAAGCTTTCTTT.

This clonotype is labeled medium-sized. This rearrangement joins TRBV7-2 to TRBJ1-5; D gene ambiguous. CDR3 length equals 13 residues. Germline V gives CDR1 SGHTA, CDR2 FQGNSA. V lost 3 bases to trimming and J lost 2 bases, with 5 bases between them. CDR3 coding DNA: TGTGCCAGCAGCTTTGAACGCAATCAGCCCCAGCATTTT. This translates into CASSFERNQPQHF.

For this clonotype: It may be a read error: a sequence one base away is much more abundant. The chain couples TRBV11-2 to TRBJ2-7; 7 bases map to TRBD2. Germline CDR1 is SGHAT and CDR2 is FQNNGV. The CDR3 has 14 amino acids. As DNA, the CDR3 is TGTGCCAGCAGCGAGCGGGGTAGCTCCTACGGGCAGTACTTC. It translates to CASSERGSSYGQYF.

By share, this clonotype ranks as medium-sized (0.01 to 0.1%). The J gene is TRBJ2-5, the V gene TRBV5-1; TRBD2 aligns across 7 bases. Germline-derived CDR1 and CDR2 are SGHRS and YFSETQ. The CDR3 length is 14 residues. Trimming at V came to 1 base and at J to 2 bases, leaving 2 bases not matched to a gene. The CDR3 region has the DNA TGCGCCAGCAGCTTGTTCGGGGGGCAAGAGACCCAGTACTTC. Translating it yields CASSLFGGQETQYF.

This clonotype has more than one count but fewer than ten. The V gene is TRBV20-1, the J gene TRBJ1-1; 11 nucleotides match TRBD1. CDR3 length: 16 amino acids. The junction had 12 bases not matched to a gene; V was cut back by 6 bases and J by 3 bases. From germline, CDR1 is DFQATT and CDR2 SNEGSKA (reference sequence). CDR3 sequence: CSAPKDRGRIDTEAFF. CDR3 sequence (DNA): TGCAGTGCGCCAAAGGACAGGGGGCGCATAGACACTGAAGCTTTCTTT.

As for this clonotype: It may be a read error: a sequence one base away is much more abundant. Given the absence of the conserved phenylalanine or tryptophan at the CDR3 end, a read error is likely. The genes are TRBV20-1 and TRBJ2-5, with TRBD2 identical over 8 bases. This CDR3 spans 14 amino acids. Germline trimming cut 3 bases from V and 4 bases from J; bases unmatched to any gene: 7. CDR1 and CDR2 (germline): DFQATT, SNEGSKA (reference sequence). This CDR3 reads CSARTSAIPETQYL. The CDR3 DNA sequence: TGCAGTGCTAGGACTAGCGCCATACCAGAGACCCAGTACCTC.

Sample share makes this clonotype medium-sized (0.01 to 0.1%). The chain has TRBV6-5 and TRBJ2-1; unclear D gene. Germline V gene data show CDR1 as MNHEY and CDR2 as SVGAGI. This CDR3 spans 16 amino acids. V gave up 6 bases and J gave up 0 bases, with 15 bases separating them. The CDR3 sequence: CASSLEWRYSYNEQFF. The CDR3 bases are TGTGCCAGCAGCCTTGAGTGGCGGTACTCCTACAATGAGCAGTTCTTC.

This clonotype was recorded at least ten times. This chain connects TRBV11-3 to TRBJ2-7, with 8 positions matching TRBD2. The CDR3 runs 16 residues. Trimming cost V 6 bases and J 2 bases; bases outside gene matches: 12. Germline values: CDR1 SGHNT, CDR2 YENEEA. CDR3 nucleotide sequence: TGTGCCAGCAGTTGGAGTAGCGGGGTCCTGCCCTACGAGCAGTACTTC. Translated, it gives CASSWSSGVLPYEQYF.

This clonotype has at least ten counts. This chain uses TRBV11-2 with TRBJ1-5; tentative D call: TRBD1 (5 bases). Germline lookup yields CDR1 SGHAT and CDR2 FQNNGV. The CDR3 consists of 17 residues. Between the trimmed V and J ends, which lost 5 bases and 1 base, there was a span of 18 bases. The DNA of the CDR3 is TGTGCCAGCAGCCGGCCGGCGCGGGGGATGAGCAATCAGCCCCAGCATTTT. This gives the protein CASSRPARGMSNQPQHF. The full variable domain, completed using reference TRBV11-2 and TRBJ1-5, is EAGVAQSPRYKIIEKRQSVAFWCNPISGHATLYWYQQILGQGPKLLIQFQNNGVVDDSQLPKDRFSAERLKGVDSTLKIQPAKLEDSAVYLCASSRPARGMSNQPQHFGDGTRLSIL.

This clonotype was counted a few times. The CDR3 sequence: CASRLAGGSYEQYF. CDR3 sequence (DNA): TGTGCCAGCCGACTAGCGGGAGGATCCTACGAGCAGTACTTC. The chain links TRBV27 to TRBJ2-7, with 13 bases aligning to TRBD2. Trimming removed 8 bases from V and 1 base from J; junction bases left unmatched: 2. The germline V gene encodes CDR1 MNHEY and CDR2 SMNVEV (reference sequence). The CDR3 loop spans 14 amino acids.

This clonotype is medium-sized. J is TRBJ1-1 and V is TRBV5-1; TRBD1 might be the D (6 bases). V lost 2 bases, J lost 5 bases, and 13 bases lay in between. The CDR3 spans 14 residues. Looked up from germline, CDR1 is SGHRS and CDR2 is YFSETQ. The CDR3, as DNA: TGCGCCAGCAGCTTAACAGGGAGGGTAACTGAAGCTTTCTTT. Protein product: CASSLTGRVTEAFF.

This clonotype came up many times. V usage is TRBV9 and J usage is TRBJ2-1, with 8 nucleotides matching TRBD1. The CDR3 loop spans 15 amino acids. V lost 0 bases to trimming and J lost 8 bases; unmatched junction nucleotides: 7. Germline lookup yields CDR1 SGDLS and CDR2 YYNGEE. CDR3 DNA: TGTGCCAGCAGCGTAGGAGGACAGGGTTTCGATGAGCAGTTCTTC. This codes for CASSVGGQGFDEQFF.

In its sample, this clonotype was seen many times. V gene TRBV5-1 combines with J gene TRBJ2-1, with 7 bases aligning to TRBD2. This CDR3 is 14 amino acids long. The germline V gene encodes CDR1 SGHRS and CDR2 YFSETQ. V was clipped by 7 bases and J by 4 bases; unmatched bases: 8. This CDR3 is CASSLLGGYNEQFF. The CDR3 coding sequence is TGCGCCAGCTCCCTCCTGGGGGGGTACAATGAGCAGTTCTTC.

Details on this clonotype: This could be a read error, since a much larger clone is one nucleotide away. This rearrangement joins TRBV5-1 to TRBJ2-7; D gene uncertain. V was shortened by 0 bases and J by 5 bases, with 15 bases between the two germline ends. This CDR3 is 15 amino acids long. CDR1 is SGHRS, CDR2 YFSETQ, per germline. This chain's CDR3 is CASSLGIQVLDEQYF. The CDR3 DNA follows: TGCGCCAGCAGCTTGGGGATCCAGGTTTTGGACGAGCAGTACTTC.

This clonotype is deemed medium-sized. The chain employs TRBV20-1 and TRBJ1-6; 7 nucleotides line up with TRBD1. V was clipped by 0 bases and J by 7 bases; unmatched bases: 9. Looked up from germline, CDR1 is DFQATT and CDR2 is SNEGSKA (reference sequence). The CDR3 extends over 16 amino acids. The CDR3 protein is CSARDEGRGWNSPLHF. CDR3 DNA sequence: TGCAGTGCTAGAGATGAGGGCAGGGGGTGGAATTCACCCCTCCACTTT.

By share of the sample, this clonotype is medium-sized. The V gene is TRBV7-6, the J gene TRBJ2-3, with D perhaps assigned TRBD1 or TRBD2 (5 bases each). Trimming took off 6 bases at V and 10 bases at J, with 14 bases between the two ends. CDR1 is SGHVS, CDR2 FNYEAQ, per germline. The CDR3 is 12 amino acids. CDR3 loop: CASSASGPAQYF. For the CDR3, the DNA is TGTGCCAGCAGTGCGTCGGGACCGGCGCAGTATTTT.

In its sample, this clonotype ranks as medium-sized. The genes are TRBV9 and TRBJ1-1; D gene unclear. The V gene's germline CDR1 is SGDLS and CDR2 YYNGEE. V was clipped by 0 bases and J by 8 bases, with 17 bases between them. The CDR3 loop spans 15 amino acids. CDR3 sequence (DNA): TGTGCCAGCAGCGTAGGGTCCGCACCGGGATCGGAAGCTTTCTTT. Protein sequence: CASSVGSAPGSEAFF.

Comments on this clonotype: The CDR3 carries no conserved terminal phenylalanine or tryptophan, so it likely arises from a read error. The chain couples TRBV20-1 to TRBJ2-3; D remains ambiguous. V was cut by 5 bases and J by 2 bases, with 14 bases left in between. CDR1 and CDR2 from the germline V gene are DFQATT and SNEGSKA (reference sequence). The CDR3 has 14 residues. CDR3: CSAGLVTFTDTQYS. The CDR3 nucleotides are TGCAGTGCTGGGCTAGTCACGTTCACAGATACGCAGTATTCT.

This clonotype has more than one count but fewer than ten. Because it lacks the conserved phenylalanine or tryptophan at the end, this CDR3 is likely a read error. The chain links TRBV20-1 to TRBJ2-1; 8 bases align to TRBD2. The CDR3 has 14 amino acids. The V and J ends lost 6 bases and 7 bases, in that order; junction bases with no gene match: 11. Germline CDR1 DFQATT, CDR2 SNEGSKA (reference sequence). CDR3 sequence (DNA): TGCAGTGCCTCCGGGACTAGTCTAGGAAATGAGCAGTTCCTC. It yields the protein CSASGTSLGNEQFL.

This clonotype was seen only a few times. A single base separates this from a much larger clone, so it may be a read error. The rearrangement uses TRBV20-1 and TRBJ2-7; D gene uncertain. Germline V gene sequence: CDR1 DFQATT, CDR2 SNEGSKA (reference sequence). The CDR3 is 15 residues long. V lost 3 bases and J lost 2, with 17 bases in between. DNA of the CDR3: TGCAGTGCTAGGGGCCAACTCTCGTCCACCTACGAGCAGTACTTC. Its translation: CSARGQLSSTYEQYF.